The TCR beta chain described here comes from a study of metastatic and nonmetastatic thyroid tumors. Study-wide context: Both malignant and benign thyroid patients supplied peripheral blood and tumor or nodule tissue samples, across which the repertoires of these patients were then compared. Study-level points and caveats: Relative to benign nodules, malignant thyroid tumors were reportedly characterized by significantly elevated TCR beta diversity in blood and tumor.

This clone showed up many times. The antigen remains unidentified. TCRdb reprocessed the PCR reads via MiXCR. Of fewer than 8,500 clones in the sample, approximately 40% were seen once. No patient had received any treatment before thyroid surgery. The V gene end was trimmed by 4 bases and the J gene end by 3 bases; junction bases not matched to a gene: 10. Germline V gene data show CDR1 as SNHLY and CDR2 as FYNNEI. CDR3 length: 17 amino acids. The specimen was tumor tissue. This clonotype was sampled from a female donor with papillary thyroid cancer or a benign thyroid nodule (not recorded which). Some clones in this sample may be carry-over from other donors' samples. The chain uses TRBV2 and TRBJ1-4; 8 bases map to TRBD1. The CDR3, as DNA: TGTGCCAGCAGTGGTCTCGCAGGGGGCTTCCCTAATGAAAAACTGTTTTTT. As protein: CASSGLAGGFPNEKLFF. Filled out from reference TRBV2 and TRBJ1-4, the complete variable domain reads EPEVTQTPSHQVTQMGQEVILRCVPISNHLYFYWYRQILGQKVEFLVSFYNNEISEKSEIFDDQFSVERPDGSNFTLKIRSTKLEDSAMYFCASSGLAGGFPNEKLFFGSGTQLSVL.